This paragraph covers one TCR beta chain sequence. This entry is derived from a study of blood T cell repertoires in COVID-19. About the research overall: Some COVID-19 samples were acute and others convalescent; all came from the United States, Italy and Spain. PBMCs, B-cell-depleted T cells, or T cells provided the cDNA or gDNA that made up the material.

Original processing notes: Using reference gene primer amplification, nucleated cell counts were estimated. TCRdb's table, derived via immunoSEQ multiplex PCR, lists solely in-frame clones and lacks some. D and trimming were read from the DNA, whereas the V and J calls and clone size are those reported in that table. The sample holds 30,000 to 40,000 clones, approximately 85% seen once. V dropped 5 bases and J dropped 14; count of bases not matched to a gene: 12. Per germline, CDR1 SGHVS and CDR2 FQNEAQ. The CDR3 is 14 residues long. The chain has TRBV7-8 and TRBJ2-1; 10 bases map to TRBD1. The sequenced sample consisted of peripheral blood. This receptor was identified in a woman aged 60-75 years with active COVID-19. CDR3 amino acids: CASSKAGQGLAKFF. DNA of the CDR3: TGTGCCAGCAGCAAGGCGGGACAGGGGCTTGCCAAGTTCTTC.